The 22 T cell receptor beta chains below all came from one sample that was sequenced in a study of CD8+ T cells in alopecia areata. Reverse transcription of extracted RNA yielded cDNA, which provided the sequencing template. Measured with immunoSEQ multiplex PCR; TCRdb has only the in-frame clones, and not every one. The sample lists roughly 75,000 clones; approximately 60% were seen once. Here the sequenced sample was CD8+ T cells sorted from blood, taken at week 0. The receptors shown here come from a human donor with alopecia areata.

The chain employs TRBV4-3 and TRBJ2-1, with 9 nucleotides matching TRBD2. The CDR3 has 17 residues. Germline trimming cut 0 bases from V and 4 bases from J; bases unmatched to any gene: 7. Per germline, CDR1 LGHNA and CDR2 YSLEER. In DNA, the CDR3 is TGCGCCAGCAGCCAAGATCGAGCGGGAGGTAAATACAATGAGCAGTTCTTC. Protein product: CASSQDRAGGKYNEQFF.

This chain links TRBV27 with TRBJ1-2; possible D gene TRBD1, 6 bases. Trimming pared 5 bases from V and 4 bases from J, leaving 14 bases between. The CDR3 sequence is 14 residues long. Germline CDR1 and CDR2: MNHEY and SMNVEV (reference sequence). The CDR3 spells CASSPPDSPYGYTF. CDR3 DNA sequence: TGTGCCAGCAGTCCACCGGACAGTCCCTATGGCTACACCTTC.

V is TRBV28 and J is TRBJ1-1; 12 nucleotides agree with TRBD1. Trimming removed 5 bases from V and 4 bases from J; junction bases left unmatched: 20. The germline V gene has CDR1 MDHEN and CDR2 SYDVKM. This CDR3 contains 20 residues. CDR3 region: CASSPSDSGTGGRPITEAFF. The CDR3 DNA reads TGTGCCAGCAGTCCCTCGGATTCCGGGACAGGGGGCAGGCCGATCACTGAAGCTTTCTTT.

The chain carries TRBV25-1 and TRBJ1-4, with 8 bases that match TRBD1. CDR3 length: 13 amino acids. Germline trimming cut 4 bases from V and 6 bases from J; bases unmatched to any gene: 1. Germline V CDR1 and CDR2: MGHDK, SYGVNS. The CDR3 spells CASSAGGYEKLFF. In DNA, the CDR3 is TGTGCCAGCAGTGCAGGGGGCTATGAAAAACTGTTTTTT.

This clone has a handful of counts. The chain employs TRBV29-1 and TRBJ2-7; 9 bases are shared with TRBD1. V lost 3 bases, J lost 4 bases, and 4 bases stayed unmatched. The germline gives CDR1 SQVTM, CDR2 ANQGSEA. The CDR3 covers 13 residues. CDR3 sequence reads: CSVEEDRGYEQYF. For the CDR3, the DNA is TGCAGCGTTGAGGAGGACAGGGGATACGAGCAGTACTTC.

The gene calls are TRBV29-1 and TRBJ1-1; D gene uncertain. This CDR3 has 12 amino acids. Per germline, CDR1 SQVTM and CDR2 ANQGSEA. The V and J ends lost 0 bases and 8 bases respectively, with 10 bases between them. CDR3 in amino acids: CSVEDSKPEAFF. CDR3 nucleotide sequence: TGCAGCGTTGAAGATTCCAAACCAGAAGCTTTCTTT.

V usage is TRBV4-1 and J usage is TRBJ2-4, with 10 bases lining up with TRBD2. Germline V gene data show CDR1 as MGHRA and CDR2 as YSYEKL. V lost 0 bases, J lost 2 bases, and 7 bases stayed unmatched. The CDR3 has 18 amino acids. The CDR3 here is CASSQDYSGGAPKNIQYF. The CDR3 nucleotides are TGCGCCAGCAGCCAAGATTACAGCGGGGGGGCCCCCAAAAACATTCAGTACTTC.

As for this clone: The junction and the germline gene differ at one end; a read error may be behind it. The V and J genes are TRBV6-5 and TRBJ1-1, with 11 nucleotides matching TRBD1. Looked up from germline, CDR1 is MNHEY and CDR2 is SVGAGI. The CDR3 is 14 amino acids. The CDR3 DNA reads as TGTGCCATCAGTGAAGGGACAGGGGGCACTGAAGCTTTCTTT. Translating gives CAISEGTGGTEAFF.

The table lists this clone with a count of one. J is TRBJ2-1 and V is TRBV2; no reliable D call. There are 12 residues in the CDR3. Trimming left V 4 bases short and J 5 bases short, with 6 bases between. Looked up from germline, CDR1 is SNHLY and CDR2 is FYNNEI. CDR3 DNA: TGTGCCAGCAGTGTGGTGCACAATGAGCAGTTCTTC. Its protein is CASSVVHNEQFF.

The CDR3 sequence is CAWKLAGLAEQYF. DNA of the CDR3: TGTGCCTGGAAACTAGCGGGCCTAGCCGAGCAGTACTTC. This rearrangement joins TRBV30 to TRBJ2-7, with 9 positions matching TRBD2. The CDR3 extends over 13 amino acids. Germline CDR1 reads GTSNPN; CDR2 reads SVGIG (reference sequence). The V gene end was trimmed by 4 bases and the J gene end by 6 bases; junction bases not matched to a gene: 7.

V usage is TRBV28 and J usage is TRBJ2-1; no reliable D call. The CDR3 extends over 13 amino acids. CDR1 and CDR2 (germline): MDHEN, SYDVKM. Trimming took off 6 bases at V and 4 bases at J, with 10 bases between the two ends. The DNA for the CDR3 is TGTGCCAGCAGCTCCGACTCTTACAATGAGCAGTTCTTC. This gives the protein CASSSDSYNEQFF.

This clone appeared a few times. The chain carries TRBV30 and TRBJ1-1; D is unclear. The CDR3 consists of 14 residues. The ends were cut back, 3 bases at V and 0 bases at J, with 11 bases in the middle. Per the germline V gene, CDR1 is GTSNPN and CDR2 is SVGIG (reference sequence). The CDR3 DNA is TGTGCCTGGAGCCTAGGCTACATGAACACTGAAGCTTTCTTT. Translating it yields CAWSLGYMNTEAFF.

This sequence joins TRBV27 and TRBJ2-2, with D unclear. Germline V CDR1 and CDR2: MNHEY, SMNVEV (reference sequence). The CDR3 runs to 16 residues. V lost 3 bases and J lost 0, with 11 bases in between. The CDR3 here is CASSFYQLTNTGELFF. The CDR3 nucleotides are TGTGCCAGCAGTTTCTACCAGCTGACGAACACCGGGGAGCTGTTTTTT.

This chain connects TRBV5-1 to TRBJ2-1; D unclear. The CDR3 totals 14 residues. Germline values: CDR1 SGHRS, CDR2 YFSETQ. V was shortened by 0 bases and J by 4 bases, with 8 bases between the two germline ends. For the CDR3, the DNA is TGCGCCAGCAGCTTGGATGGCGAGTACAATGAGCAGTTCTTC. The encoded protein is CASSLDGEYNEQFF.

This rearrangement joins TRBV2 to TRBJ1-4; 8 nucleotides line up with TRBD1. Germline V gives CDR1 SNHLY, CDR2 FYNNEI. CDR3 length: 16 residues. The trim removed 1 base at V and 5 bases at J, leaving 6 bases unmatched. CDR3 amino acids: CASSEEGTGSNEKLFF. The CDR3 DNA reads TGTGCCAGCAGTGAAGAAGGGACAGGATCCAATGAAAAACTGTTTTTT.

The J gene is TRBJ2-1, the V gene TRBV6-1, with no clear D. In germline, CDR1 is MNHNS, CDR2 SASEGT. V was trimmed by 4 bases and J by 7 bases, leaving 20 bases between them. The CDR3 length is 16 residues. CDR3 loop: CASSVDSLQKGNEQFF. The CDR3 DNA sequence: TGTGCCAGCAGTGTTGATAGCCTCCAAAAAGGGAATGAGCAGTTCTTC.

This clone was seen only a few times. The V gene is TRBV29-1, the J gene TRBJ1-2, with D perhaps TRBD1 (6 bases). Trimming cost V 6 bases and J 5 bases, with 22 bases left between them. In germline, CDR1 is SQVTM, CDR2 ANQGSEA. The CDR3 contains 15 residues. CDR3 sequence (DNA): TGCAGCGTATATCCTGAACCGGCCGGGACATATGGCTACACCTTC. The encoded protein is CSVYPEPAGTYGYTF.

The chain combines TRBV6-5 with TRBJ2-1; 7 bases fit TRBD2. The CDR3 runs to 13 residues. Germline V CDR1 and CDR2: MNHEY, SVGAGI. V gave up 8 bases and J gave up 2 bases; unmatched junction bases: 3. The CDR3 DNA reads TGTGCCAGCTCCAGCGGGGCCTACAATGAGCAGTTCTTC. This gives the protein CASSSGAYNEQFF.

CDR3 sequence (DNA): TGTGCCAGCAGCTTTGGACAGGGGAGCTCCTACGAGCAGTACTTC. Its protein product is CASSFGQGSSYEQYF. This chain joins TRBV7-6 and TRBJ2-7; 9 bases line up with TRBD1. The length of the CDR3 is 15 residues. Germline V CDR1 and CDR2: SGHVS, FNYEAQ. Trimming at V came to 3 bases and at J to 0 bases, leaving 3 bases not matched to a gene.

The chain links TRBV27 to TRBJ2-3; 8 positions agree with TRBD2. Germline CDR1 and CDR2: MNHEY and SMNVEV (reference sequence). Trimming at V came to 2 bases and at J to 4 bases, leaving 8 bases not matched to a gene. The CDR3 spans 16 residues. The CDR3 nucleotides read TGTGCCAGCAGTTTAACGGGACTAGGTTTCTCAGATACGCAGTATTTT. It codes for CASSLTGLGFSDTQYF.

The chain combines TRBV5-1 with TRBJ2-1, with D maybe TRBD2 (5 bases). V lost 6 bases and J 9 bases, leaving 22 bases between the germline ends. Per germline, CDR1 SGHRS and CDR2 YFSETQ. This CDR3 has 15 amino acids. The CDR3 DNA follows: TGCGCCAGCACCGGAAGGGTTGAGGGAATGACTGAGCAGTTCTTC. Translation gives CASTGRVEGMTEQFF.

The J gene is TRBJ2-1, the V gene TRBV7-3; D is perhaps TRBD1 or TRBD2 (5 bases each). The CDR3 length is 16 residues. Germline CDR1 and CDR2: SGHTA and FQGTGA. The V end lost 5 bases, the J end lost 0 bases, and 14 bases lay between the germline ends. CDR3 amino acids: CASSPEGPSSYNEQFF. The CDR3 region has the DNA TGTGCCAGCAGCCCCGAGGGACCCAGCTCCTACAATGAGCAGTTCTTC.